The clone carrying this T cell receptor (beta chain) was counted ten times or more. This record belongs to a study of Graves' ophthalmopathy and Graves' hyperthyroidism. Among the hyperthyroidism patients, all were newly diagnosed, aged 18 to 65, with under 2 months' duration. Diagnosis used clinical symptoms, serum thyroxine, TRAb, thyroid ultrasound and orbital computed tomography. This CDR3 region has 14 residues. Trimming removed 5 bases from V and 0 bases from J, with 10 bases in between. Germline values: CDR1 SEHNR, CDR2 FQNEAQ (reference sequence). As the template, RNA transcripts were used to amplify TCR beta CDR3 regions. HTBI-primed RT-PCR formed the first round, and a multiplex PCR formed the second. TCRdb called the multiplex PCR reads again in MiXCR, with one record for every CDR3 protein. Counted here are a few hundred thousand distinct CDR3 sequences, roughly 39% occurring once; the ten biggest clones make up 3.5% to 4.5%.

The rearrangement links TRBV7-9 to TRBJ1-1; a weak D match, TRBD1 (5 bases). The receptor was isolated from an adult man with Graves' hyperthyroidism. Input material: peripheral blood or thyroid tissue (not recorded which). The CDR3 loop is CASSPGTVNTEAFF. In nucleotides, the CDR3 is TGTGCCAGCAGCCCCGGGACGGTGAACACTGAAGCTTTCTTT.